One TCR beta chain is described in this entry. The antigen is not known. The second PCR ran about 6 to 11 cycles with a sample-barcoded 5' primer and J-beta primers. There were at least 2.5 million CDR3-containing paired-end reads obtained from each sample. TCRdb re-called the 5' RACE reads through MiXCR, storing one row per CDR3 protein. The sample consists of some 1.5 million distinct CDR3 sequences, roughly 27% of them appearing once. CDR3 length equals 13 residues. V shed 5 bases and J shed 8 bases, with 12 bases lying between them. CDR1 and CDR2 (germline): LGHNT, FRNRAP. The data were obtained in a study of blood T cells in healthy people across ages. Broader study findings: Unsorted PBMCs ruled out conclusive naive versus antigen-experienced comparison.

This TCR came from a woman in her twenties or thirties in good health. Sample: blood. The rearrangement links TRBV12-5 to TRBJ1-4; D remains ambiguous. The CDR3 DNA follows: TGTGCTAGTGGTACCGACACCGAGGAAAAACTGTTTTTT. Translated, it gives CASGTDTEEKLFF.